This entry concerns a single T cell receptor beta chain. This sample is part of a study of cytotoxic CD8 clonotypes in ibrutinib-treated CLL. Sequencing was performed with immunoSEQ multiplex PCR; in TCRdb, only in-frame clones are kept and a portion is missing. Among 52,000 or so clones listed, roughly 80% were seen once. Trimming shortened V by 4 bases and J by 7 bases, and 17 bases separated the two germline ends. The germline CDR1 and CDR2 sequences are MNHEY and SVGAGI. This CDR3 is 14 amino acids long. The source of roughly 2.1 micrograms of genomic DNA for TCR beta libraries was cryopreserved PBMCs.

V gene TRBV6-5 combines with J gene TRBJ2-7; D might be TRBD2 (5 bases). This material consisted of PBMCs, taken after 24 months of ibrutinib treatment. This sequence originates from a human donor with chronic lymphocytic leukemia. The CDR3 DNA is TGTGCCAGCAGTTCCACCATACTAGGGATGGAGCAGTACTTC. Translation gives CASSSTILGMEQYF.